What follows is one TCR beta chain and its context. TCRdb redid the calling of the 5' RACE reads with MiXCR, one entry per CDR3 protein. Here the sample spans tens of thousands of distinct CDR3 sequences, approximately 10% being singletons. Time point meaning: blood at routine non-recurrence follow-up after resection. Whole RNA, which was extracted from tumor, nontumor lung tissue or frozen PBMC, was sequenced without any cell sorting. The CDR3 has 13 residues. V was pared by 2 bases and J by 2 bases, with 6 bases between. This sample was included in a study of spatial heterogeneity in lung cancer. The sequence derives from a male donor with early-stage non-small cell lung cancer. The chain has TRBV12-3 or TRBV12-4 and TRBJ1-2; D call uncertain. The specimen comprised PBMCs, sampled at follow-up. CDR3 in amino acids: CASSLSENYGYTF. The DNA for the CDR3 is TGTGCCAGCAGTTTATCGGAAAACTATGGCTACACCTTC.